This TCR beta chain comes out of a study of T-cell reconstitution after alpha-beta-depleted transplantation in children. The CDR3 has 19 amino acids. The V gene end was trimmed by 1 base and the J gene end by 0 bases; junction bases not matched to a gene: 15. The germline V gene has CDR1 DFQATT and CDR2 SNEGSKA (reference sequence). The authors prepared the TCRbeta library with unique molecular identifiers. TCRdb re-called the PCR reads through MiXCR, storing one row per CDR3 protein. Among about 610,000 distinct CDR3 sequences listed, about 11% were seen once. The input for sequencing was PBMCs from the stem cell graft donor, taken from the stem cell graft. This chain joins TRBV20-1 and TRBJ2-1, with 7 positions matching TRBD2. The clonotype was recovered from a human donor who donated a stem cell graft to a child with acute myeloid leukemia. CDR3 sequence reads: CSARGQGLPPKSSYNEQFF. CDR3 nucleotide sequence: TGCAGTGCTAGAGGGCAGGGACTACCACCGAAGAGCTCCTACAATGAGCAGTTCTTC.